The rows below give T cell receptor beta chains drawn from one sample of a study of CD8+ T cells in alopecia areata. The assay was immunoSEQ multiplex PCR, and TCRdb's table has in-frame clones only and misses some. Among just over 150,000 clones, about three fifths were seen once, and the ten largest hold roughly 0.99%. The source material was CD4+ T cells sorted from blood, sampled at week 4, from a patient treated with tofacitinib. These receptors were collected from a human donor with alopecia areata. Both conserved end residues are part of each CDR3. D genes are given only for firm matches. Not every row has a clone size; where given, it reads once, few, many or a size class.

clone_size: NA
d_call: NA
v_call: TRBV6-1
j_call: TRBJ2-3
cdr3_aa: CASREVGTDTQYF
cdr3_nt: TGTGCCAGCAGGGAGGTGGGCACAGATACGCAGTATTTT

clone_size: NA
d_call: NA
v_call: TRBV15
j_call: TRBJ1-5
cdr3_aa: CATSRQVNQPQHF
cdr3_nt: TGTGCCACCAGCCGACAGGTTAATCAGCCCCAGCATTTT

clone_size: NA
d_call: NA
v_call: TRBV29-1
j_call: TRBJ1-6
cdr3_aa: CSVRGTNNSPLHF
cdr3_nt: TGCAGCGTTAGGGGCACCAATAATTCACCCCTCCACTTT

clone_size: NA
d_call: NA
v_call: TRBV20-1
j_call: TRBJ2-7
cdr3_aa: CSVRRTYEQYF
cdr3_nt: TGCAGTGTCAGAAGAACCTACGAGCAGTACTTC

clone_size: NA
d_call: NA
v_call: TRBV5-1
j_call: TRBJ1-1
cdr3_aa: CASSTSGTPNTEAFF
cdr3_nt: TGCGCCAGCAGCACATCCGGGACACCGAACACTGAAGCTTTCTTT

clone_size: few
d_call: TRBD2
v_call: TRBV30
j_call: TRBJ2-7
cdr3_aa: CAWSLAGGLIEQYF
cdr3_nt: TGTGCCTGGAGCTTAGCGGGGGGGCTGATCGAGCAGTACTTC

clone_size: NA
d_call: NA
v_call: TRBV6-1
j_call: TRBJ1-6
cdr3_aa: CASSERPGGGLNSPLHF
cdr3_nt: TGTGCCAGCAGTGAAAGACCTGGGGGAGGCTTGAATTCACCCCTCCACTTT

clone_size: NA
d_call: NA
v_call: TRBV29-1
j_call: TRBJ1-1
cdr3_aa: CSVDPRQAGGMENTEAFF
cdr3_nt: TGCAGCGTTGACCCCAGACAGGCTGGGGGGATGGAGAACACTGAAGCTTTCTTT

clone_size: few
d_call: TRBD2
v_call: TRBV29-1
j_call: TRBJ2-5
cdr3_aa: CSVTSGGETQYF
cdr3_nt: TGCAGCGTGACTAGCGGGGGGGAGACCCAGTACTTC

clone_size: NA
d_call: TRBD2
v_call: TRBV7-9
j_call: TRBJ2-1
cdr3_aa: CASSSPGGRLYEQFF
cdr3_nt: TGTGCCAGCAGCTCCCCGGGGGGGCGGTTGTATGAGCAGTTCTTC

clone_size: NA
d_call: NA
v_call: TRBV10-3
j_call: TRBJ2-1
cdr3_aa: CAITELGNEQFF
cdr3_nt: TGTGCCATCACCGAGTTGGGCAATGAGCAGTTCTTC

clone_size: NA
d_call: TRBD1
v_call: TRBV29-1
j_call: TRBJ1-2
cdr3_aa: CSVTRQGEGYTF
cdr3_nt: TGCAGCGTCACCCGACAGGGTGAAGGCTACACCTTC

clone_size: few
d_call: TRBD1
v_call: TRBV29-1
j_call: TRBJ2-5
cdr3_aa: CSVEPTGSRETQYF
cdr3_nt: TGCAGCGTTGAGCCGACAGGGTCCAGGGAGACCCAGTACTTC

clone_size: once
d_call: NA
v_call: TRBV30
j_call: TRBJ2-3
cdr3_aa: CACGLILTDTQYF
cdr3_nt: TGTGCCTGCGGGTTGATACTCACAGATACGCAGTATTTT

clone_size: NA
d_call: NA
v_call: TRBV5-1
j_call: TRBJ2-3
cdr3_aa: CASSPLSGSTDTQYF
cdr3_nt: TGCGCCAGCAGCCCGCTCAGCGGGAGCACAGATACGCAGTATTTT

clone_size: NA
d_call: NA
v_call: TRBV29-1
j_call: TRBJ1-1
cdr3_aa: CSVVMQSNTEAFF
cdr3_nt: TGCAGCGTTGTGATGCAGTCGAACACTGAAGCTTTCTTT

clone_size: NA
d_call: NA
v_call: TRBV5-1
j_call: TRBJ1-2
cdr3_aa: CASSSGSSYGYTF
cdr3_nt: TGCGCCAGCAGCTCAGGGTCGTCCTATGGCTACACCTTC

clone_size: few
d_call: NA
v_call: TRBV30
j_call: TRBJ2-2
cdr3_aa: CAWSPGLANTGELFF
cdr3_nt: TGTGCCTGGAGTCCAGGGCTCGCGAACACCGGGGAGCTGTTTTTT

clone_size: few
d_call: NA
v_call: TRBV4-2
j_call: TRBJ2-7
cdr3_aa: CASSQIGGDEQYF
cdr3_nt: TGTGCCAGCAGCCAAATAGGGGGGGACGAGCAGTACTTC

clone_size: NA
d_call: TRBD1
v_call: TRBV4-3
j_call: TRBJ2-4
cdr3_aa: CASSQLTGGSYKNIQYF
cdr3_nt: TGCGCCAGCAGCCAACTGACAGGGGGCTCCTACAAAAACATTCAGTACTTC

clone_size: NA
d_call: NA
v_call: TRBV7-3
j_call: TRBJ1-1
cdr3_aa: CASSNYHGRNTEAFF
cdr3_nt: TGTGCCAGCAGCAACTATCACGGCCGGAACACTGAAGCTTTCTTT

clone_size: NA
d_call: NA
v_call: TRBV6-1
j_call: TRBJ2-3
cdr3_aa: CASTEGPGSTDTQYF
cdr3_nt: TGTGCCAGCACCGAAGGGCCAGGCTCCACAGATACGCAGTATTTT

clone_size: once
d_call: NA
v_call: TRBV7-9
j_call: TRBJ2-2
cdr3_aa: CASSSISNTGELFF
cdr3_nt: TGTGCCAGCAGCTCCATATCGAACACCGGGGAGCTGTTTTTT

clone_size: NA
d_call: NA
v_call: TRBV5-1
j_call: TRBJ2-3
cdr3_aa: CASSLNTEGTQYF
cdr3_nt: TGCGCCAGCAGCTTGAACACCGAGGGTACGCAGTATTTT

clone_size: NA
d_call: NA
v_call: TRBV30
j_call: TRBJ2-1
cdr3_aa: CAWEPSRGGEQFF
cdr3_nt: TGTGCCTGGGAACCCTCTCGGGGCGGTGAGCAGTTCTTC

clone_size: NA
d_call: NA
v_call: TRBV29-1
j_call: TRBJ1-2
cdr3_aa: CSVGQGGNYGYTF
cdr3_nt: TGCAGCGTTGGGCAGGGCGGAAACTATGGCTACACCTTC

clone_size: once
d_call: TRBD1
v_call: TRBV7-8
j_call: TRBJ2-3
cdr3_aa: CASSLDRGDTQYF
cdr3_nt: TGTGCCAGCAGCTTAGACAGGGGGGATACGCAGTATTTT

clone_size: NA
d_call: NA
v_call: TRBV9
j_call: TRBJ2-7
cdr3_aa: CASSPHYRYSYEQYF
cdr3_nt: TGTGCCAGCAGCCCCCACTACAGGTACTCCTACGAGCAGTACTTC

clone_size: few
d_call: TRBD2
v_call: TRBV6-5
j_call: TRBJ2-7
cdr3_aa: CASSPLAGGPYEQYF
cdr3_nt: TGTGCCAGCAGTCCATTGGCGGGGGGGCCCTACGAGCAGTACTTC

clone_size: few
d_call: TRBD1
v_call: TRBV7-2
j_call: TRBJ1-1
cdr3_aa: CASSLQGQGTEAFF
cdr3_nt: TGTGCCAGCAGCTTACAAGGACAGGGCACTGAAGCTTTCTTT

clone_size: NA
d_call: NA
v_call: TRBV5-6
j_call: TRBJ2-1
cdr3_aa: CASSLNNEQFF
cdr3_nt: TGTGCCAGCAGCTTAAACAATGAGCAGTTCTTC

clone_size: NA
d_call: NA
v_call: TRBV28
j_call: TRBJ2-7
cdr3_aa: CASSLVTSSYEQYF
cdr3_nt: TGTGCCAGCAGTTTGGTTACAAGCTCCTACGAGCAGTACTTC

clone_size: NA
d_call: NA
v_call: TRBV9
j_call: TRBJ2-2
cdr3_aa: CASSGATGELFF
cdr3_nt: TGTGCCAGCAGCGGAGCCACCGGGGAGCTGTTTTTT

clone_size: NA
d_call: NA
v_call: TRBV5-4
j_call: TRBJ2-4
cdr3_aa: CASSPEITQSKDIQYF
cdr3_nt: TGTGCCAGCAGCCCCGAGATAACCCAATCAAAGGACATTCAGTACTTC

clone_size: NA
d_call: NA
v_call: TRBV27
j_call: TRBJ1-2
cdr3_aa: CASSYQGLANYGYTF
cdr3_nt: TGTGCCAGCAGTTACCAGGGGTTAGCTAACTATGGCTACACCTTC

clone_size: NA
d_call: NA
v_call: TRBV23-1
j_call: TRBJ2-5
cdr3_aa: CASSQSAPCGETQYF
cdr3_nt: TGCGCCAGCAGTCAATCGGCCCCCTGCGGGGAGACCCAGTACTTC

clone_size: NA
d_call: NA
v_call: TRBV30
j_call: TRBJ1-5
cdr3_aa: CAWSPKTGSQPQHF
cdr3_nt: TGTGCCTGGAGCCCAAAGACAGGCAGTCAGCCCCAGCATTTT

clone_size: few
d_call: TRBD1
v_call: TRBV10-3
j_call: TRBJ2-7
cdr3_aa: CAISDEGDRLDEQYF
cdr3_nt: TGTGCCATCAGTGATGAGGGGGACAGGCTCGACGAGCAGTACTTC

clone_size: NA
d_call: NA
v_call: TRBV2
j_call: TRBJ2-5
cdr3_aa: CASSRPETQYF
cdr3_nt: TGTGCCAGCAGTCGCCCAGAGACCCAGTACTTC

clone_size: NA
d_call: NA
v_call: TRBV30
j_call: TRBJ2-1
cdr3_aa: CAWSVGEDNEQFF
cdr3_nt: TGTGCCTGGAGTGTGGGGGAGGACAATGAGCAGTTCTTC

clone_size: NA
d_call: TRBD1
v_call: TRBV27
j_call: TRBJ1-1
cdr3_aa: CASSVQGKIGEAFF
cdr3_nt: TGTGCCAGCAGCGTACAGGGGAAAATCGGTGAAGCTTTCTTT

clone_size: NA
d_call: TRBD2
v_call: TRBV5-4
j_call: TRBJ2-3
cdr3_aa: CASTTGPGGFTDTQYF
cdr3_nt: TGTGCCAGCACCACGGGGCCGGGGGGGTTCACAGATACGCAGTATTTT

clone_size: few
d_call: NA
v_call: TRBV25-1
j_call: TRBJ1-4
cdr3_aa: CASRHSATNEKLFF
cdr3_nt: TGTGCCAGCAGACACAGTGCAACTAATGAAAAACTGTTTTTT

clone_size: once
d_call: NA
v_call: TRBV30
j_call: TRBJ1-2
cdr3_aa: CASSWGPEGYTF
cdr3_nt: TGTGCCTCTAGCTGGGGGCCGGAGGGCTACACCTTC

clone_size: NA
d_call: NA
v_call: TRBV30
j_call: TRBJ2-5
cdr3_aa: CATRRGSLETQYF
cdr3_nt: TGTGCCACTCGCAGGGGATCGTTAGAGACCCAGTACTTC

clone_size: few
d_call: TRBD1
v_call: TRBV29-1
j_call: TRBJ1-2
cdr3_aa: CSVETGTGAFGYTF
cdr3_nt: TGCAGCGTTGAAACCGGGACAGGGGCATTCGGCTACACCTTC

clone_size: few
d_call: NA
v_call: TRBV4-3
j_call: TRBJ2-3
cdr3_aa: CASSLQNTDTQYF
cdr3_nt: TGCGCCAGCAGCCTCCAAAACACAGATACGCAGTATTTT

clone_size: NA
d_call: TRBD1
v_call: TRBV7-6
j_call: TRBJ2-2
cdr3_aa: CASSLAGGTGVTGELFF
cdr3_nt: TGTGCCAGCAGCTTAGCCGGAGGGACAGGGGTCACCGGGGAGCTGTTTTTT

clone_size: NA
d_call: NA
v_call: TRBV30
j_call: TRBJ1-2
cdr3_aa: CACLSGDYGYTF
cdr3_nt: TGTGCCTGTCTTTCAGGGGACTATGGCTACACCTTC

clone_size: NA
d_call: TRBD1
v_call: TRBV25-1
j_call: TRBJ1-2
cdr3_aa: CASSRDSYGYTF
cdr3_nt: TGTGCCAGCAGCCGGGACAGCTATGGCTACACCTTC

clone_size: NA
d_call: TRBD1
v_call: TRBV30
j_call: TRBJ1-1
cdr3_aa: CATSPGTDTEAFF
cdr3_nt: TGTGCCACTTCTCCCGGGACAGATACTGAAGCTTTCTTT

clone_size: NA
d_call: NA
v_call: TRBV29-1
j_call: TRBJ1-2
cdr3_aa: CSVSAINYGYTF
cdr3_nt: TGCAGCGTTTCTGCAATTAACTATGGCTACACCTTC

clone_size: few
d_call: NA
v_call: TRBV2
j_call: TRBJ1-2
cdr3_aa: CASSPIGRGGWTF
cdr3_nt: TGTGCCAGCAGTCCAATTGGACGGGGCGGATGGACCTTC

clone_size: NA
d_call: NA
v_call: TRBV30
j_call: TRBJ1-3
cdr3_aa: CAWTPPGRF
cdr3_nt: TGTGCCTGGACCCCGCCAGGCCGTTTT

clone_size: once
d_call: NA
v_call: TRBV30
j_call: TRBJ1-2
cdr3_aa: CAWSVQTGVGYTF
cdr3_nt: TGTGCCTGGAGTGTACAAACGGGGGTAGGCTACACCTTC